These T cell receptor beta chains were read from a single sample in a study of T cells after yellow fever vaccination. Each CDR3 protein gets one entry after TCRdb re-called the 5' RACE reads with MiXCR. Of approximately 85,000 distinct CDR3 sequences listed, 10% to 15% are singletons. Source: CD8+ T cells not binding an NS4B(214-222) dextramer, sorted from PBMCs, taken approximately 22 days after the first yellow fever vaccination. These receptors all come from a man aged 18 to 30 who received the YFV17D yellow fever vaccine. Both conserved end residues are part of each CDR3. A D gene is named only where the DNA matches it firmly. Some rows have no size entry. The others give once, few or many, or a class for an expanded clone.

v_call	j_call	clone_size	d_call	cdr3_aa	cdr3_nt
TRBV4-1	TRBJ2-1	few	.	CASSQGERVYNEQFF	TGCGCCAGCAGCCAAGGGGAGAGAGTATACAATGAGCAGTTCTTC
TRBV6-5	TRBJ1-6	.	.	CASSYGGVSYNSPLHF	TGTGCCAGCAGTTACGGCGGGGTTTCCTATAATTCACCCCTCCACTTT
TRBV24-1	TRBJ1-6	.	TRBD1	CATSDDRDNGSPLHF	TGTGCCACCAGTGACGACAGGGACAACGGTTCACCCCTCCACTTT
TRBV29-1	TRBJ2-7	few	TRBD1	CSVDTGETYEQYF	TGCAGCGTTGACACAGGGGAGACCTACGAGCAGTACTTC
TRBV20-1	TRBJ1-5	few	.	CSARVGQGVQPQHF	TGCAGTGCTAGAGTTGGGCAGGGTGTCCAGCCCCAGCATTTT
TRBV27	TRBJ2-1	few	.	CASRFSPPINEQFF	TGTGCCAGCCGATTTAGCCCGCCTATCAATGAGCAGTTCTTC
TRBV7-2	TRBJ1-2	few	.	CASSSRAGDPYGYTF	TGTGCCAGCAGCTCTCGAGCAGGAGATCCCTATGGCTACACCTTC
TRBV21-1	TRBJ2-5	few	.	CASRDLGLARQETQYF	TGTGCCAGCAGGGACCTGGGACTAGCGAGGCAAGAGACCCAGTACTTC
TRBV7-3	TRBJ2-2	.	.	CASSSTGELFF	TGTGCCAGCAGCTCCACCGGGGAGCTGTTTTTT
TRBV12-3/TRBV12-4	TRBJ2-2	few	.	CASSSGGSHSGELFF	TGTGCCAGCAGTTCGGGCGGATCCCATAGCGGGGAGCTGTTTTTT
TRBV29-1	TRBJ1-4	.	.	CSVEVGRGTNEKLFF	TGCAGCGTTGAAGTCGGAAGGGGAACTAATGAAAAACTGTTTTTT
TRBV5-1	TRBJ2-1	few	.	CASSLQGRVHEQFF	TGCGCCAGCAGCTTGCAAGGTAGGGTCCATGAGCAGTTCTTC
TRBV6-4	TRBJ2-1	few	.	CASSDSPSSYNEQFF	TGTGCCAGCAGTGACTCACCGAGCTCCTACAATGAGCAGTTCTTC
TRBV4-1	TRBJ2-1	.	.	CASSPLEGGSYNEQFF	TGCGCCAGCAGCCCCCTGGAGGGGGGATCCTACAATGAGCAGTTCTTC
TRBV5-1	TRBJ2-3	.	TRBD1	CASSLKGASTDTQYF	TGCGCCAGCAGCTTGAAGGGGGCTAGCACAGATACGCAGTATTTT
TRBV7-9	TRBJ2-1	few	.	CASSLNAARGQFF	TGTGCCAGCAGCCTCAACGCCGCCCGGGGACAGTTCTTC
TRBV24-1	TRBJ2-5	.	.	CATSDRIRNQETQYF	TGTGCCACCAGTGATCGAATAAGGAACCAAGAGACCCAGTACTTC
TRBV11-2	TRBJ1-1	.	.	CASRIDRNEAFF	TGTGCCAGCAGGATCGACAGAAATGAAGCTTTCTTT
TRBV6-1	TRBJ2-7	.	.	CASSGVTAYEQYF	TGTGCCAGCAGTGGAGTCACCGCCTACGAGCAGTACTTC
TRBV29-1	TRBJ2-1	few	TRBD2	CSVVSRGGLSNEQFF	TGCAGCGTTGTATCGCGGGGGGGCCTAAGCAATGAGCAGTTCTTC
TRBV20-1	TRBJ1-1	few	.	CSARASAEAFF	TGCAGTGCGCGGGCGTCCGCTGAAGCTTTCTTT
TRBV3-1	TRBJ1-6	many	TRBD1	CASSQRNTGTAYSPLHF	TGTGCCAGCAGCCAGCGTAATACCGGGACAGCTTATTCACCCCTCCACTTT
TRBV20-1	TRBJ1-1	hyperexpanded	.	CSARVRDTEAFF	TGCAGTGCTAGGGTTCGCGACACTGAAGCTTTCTTT
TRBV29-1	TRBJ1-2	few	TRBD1	CSVRTGGNYGYTF	TGCAGCGTGCGGACAGGCGGAAACTATGGCTACACCTTC
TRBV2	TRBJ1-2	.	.	CASARTVYGYTF	TGTGCCAGCGCTAGGACAGTTTATGGCTACACCTTC
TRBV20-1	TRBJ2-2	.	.	CSARGGVPGTGELFF	TGCAGTGCTAGAGGGGGAGTACCCGGCACCGGGGAGCTGTTTTTT
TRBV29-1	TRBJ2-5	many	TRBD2	CSVELPSGETQYF	TGCAGCGTTGAATTGCCTAGCGGAGAGACCCAGTACTTC
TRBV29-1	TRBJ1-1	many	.	CSVVQLTEAFF	TGCAGCGTTGTGCAGCTCACTGAAGCTTTCTTT
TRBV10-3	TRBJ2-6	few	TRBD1	CAISGTAVSGANVLTF	TGTGCCATCAGCGGGACAGCCGTCTCTGGGGCCAACGTCCTGACTTTC
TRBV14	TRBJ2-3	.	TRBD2	CASSATGTSFSDTQYF	TGTGCCAGCAGCGCAACCGGGACTAGCTTCTCAGATACGCAGTATTTT
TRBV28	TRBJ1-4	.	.	CASGPSEGYNEKLFF	TGTGCCAGCGGCCCTTCGGAAGGGTATAATGAAAAACTGTTTTTT
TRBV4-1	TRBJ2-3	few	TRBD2	CASRKETSGGITDTQYF	TGCGCCAGCAGGAAGGAAACTAGCGGGGGGATCACAGATACGCAGTATTTT
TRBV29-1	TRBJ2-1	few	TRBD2	CSVRLAGRYNEQFF	TGCAGCGTACGACTAGCGGGGCGGTACAATGAGCAGTTCTTC
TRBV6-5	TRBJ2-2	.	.	CASSYRGTGGELFF	TGTGCCAGCAGTTACAGGGGGACGGGCGGGGAGCTGTTTTTT
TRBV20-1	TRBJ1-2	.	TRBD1	CSAWEGQGTYGYTF	TGCAGTGCTTGGGAGGGACAGGGGACCTATGGCTACACCTTC
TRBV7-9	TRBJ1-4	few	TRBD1	CASRPPGTGNEKLFF	TGTGCCAGCAGACCACCCGGGACAGGGAATGAAAAACTGTTTTTT
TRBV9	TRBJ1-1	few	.	CASRASPSGPNTEAFF	TGTGCCAGCAGGGCCTCCCCCTCGGGACCGAACACTGAAGCTTTCTTT
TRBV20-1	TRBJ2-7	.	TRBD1	CSAETGTGLFEQYF	TGCAGTGCGGAAACCGGGACAGGCCTCTTCGAGCAGTACTTC
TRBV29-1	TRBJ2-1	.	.	CSVEDPVLGYNEQFF	TGCAGCGTTGAAGACCCCGTCCTAGGGTACAATGAGCAGTTCTTC
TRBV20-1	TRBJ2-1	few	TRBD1	CSARDRLTGNYNEQFF	TGCAGTGCTAGAGATCGGTTGACAGGGAACTACAATGAGCAGTTCTTC
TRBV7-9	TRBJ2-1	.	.	CASSLSRGGTGVQFF	TGTGCCAGCAGCTTAAGCAGGGGGGGGACTGGGGTGCAGTTCTTC
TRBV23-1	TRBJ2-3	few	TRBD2	CASMDEAGGLADTQYF	TGCGCCAGCATGGATGAAGCGGGGGGGCTCGCAGATACGCAGTATTTT
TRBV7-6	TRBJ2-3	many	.	CASSPGGDTQYF	TGTGCCAGCAGCCCTGGCGGAGATACGCAGTATTTT
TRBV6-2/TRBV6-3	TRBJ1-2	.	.	CASSVSGTVGYTF	TGTGCCAGCAGCGTGTCCGGGACTGTCGGCTACACCTTC
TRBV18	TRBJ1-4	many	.	CASSKRGYEKLFF	TGTGCCAGCTCAAAAAGAGGGTACGAAAAACTGTTTTTT
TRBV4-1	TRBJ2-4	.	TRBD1	CASSQGGQGGNIQYF	TGCGCCAGCAGCCAGGGAGGACAGGGGGGGAACATTCAGTACTTC
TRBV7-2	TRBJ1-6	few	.	CASEHNRVYGSPLHF	TGTGCCAGCGAGCACAACAGGGTATACGGCTCACCCCTCCACTTT
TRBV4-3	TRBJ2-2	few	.	CASSQVPPNTGELFF	TGCGCCAGCAGCCAAGTCCCCCCAAACACCGGGGAGCTGTTTTTT
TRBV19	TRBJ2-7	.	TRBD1	CASSVGTGPFEQYF	TGTGCCAGTAGTGTCGGGACAGGCCCCTTCGAGCAGTACTTC
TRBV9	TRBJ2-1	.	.	CASSVLGGYNEQFF	TGTGCCAGCAGCGTATTAGGTGGCTACAATGAGCAGTTCTTC
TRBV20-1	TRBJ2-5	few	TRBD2	CSATPLRSGGEKTQYF	TGCAGTGCTACCCCGTTGAGGAGCGGGGGGGAAAAGACCCAGTACTTC
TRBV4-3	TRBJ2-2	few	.	CASRGHSANTGELFF	TGCGCCAGCAGGGGACACTCCGCGAACACCGGGGAGCTGTTTTTT
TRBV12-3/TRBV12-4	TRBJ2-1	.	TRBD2	CASSLGGGRSYNEQFF	TGTGCCAGCAGTTTAGGCGGGGGGCGCTCCTACAATGAGCAGTTCTTC
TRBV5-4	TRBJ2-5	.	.	CASSLKETQYF	TGTGCCAGCAGCTTGAAGGAGACCCAGTACTTC
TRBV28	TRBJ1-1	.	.	CASSRNRENTEAFF	TGTGCCAGCTCGCGGAACCGGGAGAACACTGAAGCTTTCTTT
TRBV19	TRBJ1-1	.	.	CASSIQGVTEAFF	TGTGCCAGTAGTATACAGGGAGTAACTGAAGCTTTCTTT
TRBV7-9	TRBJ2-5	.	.	CASSSGGRQETQYF	TGTGCCAGCAGCTCGGGGGGCAGACAAGAGACCCAGTACTTC